These 10 T cell receptor beta chains share one sample of origin, sequenced in a study of long-term antiretroviral therapy in people with HIV. The libraries were made with immunoSEQ v3.0 at survey level. TCRdb's copy holds only in-frame clones and misses some; the assay was immunoSEQ multiplex PCR. The repertoire holds some 31,000 clones, with roughly 79% as singletons. The starting material was unsorted PBMCs, obtained 3.1 years after starting antiretroviral therapy. These receptors all stem from a woman between 50 and 59 years old with HIV.

This clone was observed a handful of times. This chain connects TRBV18 to TRBJ1-1; D gene ambiguous. V gave up 4 bases and J gave up 1 base, with 10 bases separating them. The V gene's germline CDR1 is KGHSH and CDR2 LQKENI. CDR3 length: 14 amino acids. CDR3 residues: CASSRRVENTEAFF. The CDR3 DNA sequence: TGTGCCAGCTCACGCCGGGTTGAGAACACTGAAGCTTTCTTT.

The V and J genes are TRBV6-5 and TRBJ2-7; 8 bases align to TRBD1. In germline, CDR1 is MNHEY, CDR2 SVGAGI. The CDR3 runs to 14 residues. Trimming at V came to 7 bases and at J to 6 bases, leaving 11 bases not matched to a gene. The CDR3: CASTRTGRIGEQYF. DNA of the CDR3: TGTGCCAGCACCAGGACAGGGAGGATCGGCGAGCAGTACTTC.

The J gene is TRBJ2-2, the V gene TRBV5-6; unclear D gene. CDR1 and CDR2 (germline): SGHDT, YYEEEE. Between the trimmed V and J ends, which lost 0 bases and 2 bases, there was a span of 5 bases. The CDR3 consists of 14 residues. CDR3: CASSLVGNTGELFF. The CDR3 DNA reads TGTGCCAGCAGCTTGGTTGGCAACACCGGGGAGCTGTTTTTT.

This clone has only a few counts. The CDR3 region has the DNA TGTGCCAGCAGCGCTCAGGGTAATCAGCCCCAGCATTTT. Protein product: CASSAQGNQPQHF. V usage is TRBV9 and J usage is TRBJ1-5; D might be TRBD1 (5 bases). The germline V gene encodes CDR1 SGDLS and CDR2 YYNGEE. V lost 3 bases and J 4 bases, leaving 8 bases between the germline ends. This CDR3 is 13 amino acids long.

This clone was recorded only once. V and J are TRBV27 and TRBJ2-5; a possible D gene is TRBD2 (5 bases). From germline, CDR1 is MNHEY and CDR2 SMNVEV (reference sequence). This CDR3 is built from 16 residues. V lost 6 bases to trimming and J lost 4 bases, with 21 bases between them. As DNA, the CDR3 is TGTGCCAGCAGGCTTGGCGGGTCAGTCCAATTAGAGACCCAGTACTTC. Its translation: CASRLGGSVQLETQYF.

In DNA form, the CDR3 reads TGTGCCAGCAGTGACCGGGTCCAAGCAAGGGGAGAGCAGTACGTC. Translating it yields CASSDRVQARGEQYV. V usage is TRBV6-1 and J usage is TRBJ2-7; TRBD1 is a possible D gene (5 bases). There are 15 residues in the CDR3. The V end lost 3 bases, the J end lost 7 bases, and 19 bases lay between the germline ends. Germline V gene sequence: CDR1 MNHNS, CDR2 SASEGT.

The V and J genes are TRBV12-5 and TRBJ2-3; D remains ambiguous. CDR1 is LGHNT, CDR2 FRNRAP, per germline. The ends were cut back, 1 base at V and 8 bases at J, with 10 bases in the middle. CDR3 length: 13 amino acids. The CDR3 bases are TGTGCTAGTGGTTTGGGCCTAGAAAGTACGCAGTATTTT. Translating it yields CASGLGLESTQYF.

V is TRBV7-9 and J is TRBJ2-2; D may be TRBD2 (5 bases). This CDR3 spans 15 amino acids. V lost 4 bases and J lost 6, with 15 bases in between. Germline values: CDR1 SEHNR, CDR2 FQNEAQ (reference sequence). CDR3 DNA sequence: TGTGCCAGCAGCTACGGACTCCCGCTATCCGGGGAGCTGTTTTTT. Translating gives CASSYGLPLSGELFF.

The chain links TRBV2 to TRBJ1-2, with D possibly being TRBD1 (5 bases). Trimming cost V 6 bases and J 7 bases, with 21 bases left between them. CDR1 and CDR2 (germline): SNHLY, FYNNEI. The CDR3 loop spans 15 amino acids. Written as DNA, the CDR3 is TGTGCCAGCAGCACCATGGGACCGCCGTCGAGTGGCTACACCTTC. Amino acids: CASSTMGPPSSGYTF.

Only a few counts were recorded for this clone. The rearrangement links TRBV6-6 to TRBJ1-2; 11 bases line up with TRBD1. The V and J ends lost 2 bases and 8 bases, in that order; junction bases with no gene match: 4. The CDR3 is 14 residues long. CDR1 and CDR2 (germline): MNHNY, SVGAGI (reference sequence). CDR3 nucleotide sequence: TGTGCCAGCAGTTACGCGGGACAGGGGGGAGGCTACACCTTC. This codes for CASSYAGQGGGYTF.